This passage covers 10 T cell receptor beta chains from one sample sequenced in a study of Ad26.COV2.S vaccination and SARS-CoV-2 variants. Treatment meaning: some 20 received Ad26.COV2.S at low or high dose, single or two shots; roughly five received placebo; per-sample allocation not given. Specimen acquisition occurred on day 63 following the initial vaccine or placebo injection. Produced via immunoSEQ multiplex PCR; TCRdb's table is partial and in-frame only. Of about 350,000 clones in the sample, 88% were seen once. Sequencing was performed on peripheral blood, taken in a trial of Ad26.COV2.S vaccine versus placebo. Source of these receptors: a person between 18 and 60 years old who received the Ad26.COV2.S COVID-19 vaccine or a placebo.

In DNA form, the CDR3 reads TGTGCCAGCAGCCTCGGACAGGTATGGGCCAACGTCCTGACTTTC. It encodes CASSLGQVWANVLTF. This rearrangement joins TRBV3-1 (or the pseudogene TRBV3-2) to TRBJ2-6; TRBD1 matches at 7 bases. CDR1 and CDR2 from the germline V gene are LGHDT and YNNKEL (reference sequence). V shed 4 bases and J 5 bases; nucleotides not matched to a gene: 5. The CDR3 runs 15 residues.

The chain uses TRBV5-6 and TRBJ1-1; no reliable D call. The length of the CDR3 is 13 residues. V was shortened by 0 bases and J by 5 bases, with 8 bases between the two germline ends. CDR1 is SGHDT, CDR2 YYEEEE, per germline. CDR3 sequence (DNA): TGTGCCAGCAGCTTGGGACGAAGGACTGAAGCTTTCTTT. As protein: CASSLGRRTEAFF. Together with reference TRBV5-6 and TRBJ1-1, the CDR3 gives the full variable domain: DAGVTQSPTHLIKTRGQQVTLRCSPKSGHDTVSWYQQALGQGPQFIFQYYEEEERQRGNFPDRFSGHQFPNYSSELNVNALLLGDSALYLCASSLGRRTEAFFGQGTRLTVV.

The chain joins TRBV6-6 to TRBJ1-5; the D gene is possibly TRBD1 (5 bases). This CDR3 is built from 14 residues. Germline CDR1 reads MNHNY; CDR2 reads SVGAGI (reference sequence). Between the trimmed V and J ends, which lost 1 base and 5 bases, there was a span of 9 bases. Written as DNA, the CDR3 is TGTGCCAGCAGTTACTTGAAAGGGGATCAGCCCCAGCATTTT. Translated: CASSYLKGDQPQHF.

The chain joins TRBV18 to TRBJ1-5, with 8 bases aligning to TRBD1. The length of the CDR3 is 15 residues. V shed 1 base and J 7 bases; nucleotides not matched to a gene: 6. Germline V gene data show CDR1 as KGHSH and CDR2 as LQKENI. CDR3 amino acids: CASSPLQGVGQPQHF. DNA of the CDR3: TGTGCCAGCTCACCACTACAGGGGGTAGGGCAGCCCCAGCATTTT.

About this clone itself: Different DNA sequences within this sample yield the same CDR3. The chain employs TRBV9 and TRBJ2-7; 7 bases agree with TRBD2. There are 13 residues in the CDR3. Germline lookup yields CDR1 SGDLS and CDR2 YYNGEE. The V and J ends lost 0 bases and 5 bases, in that order; junction bases with no gene match: 2. The CDR3 region is CASSVAGGDEQYF. The DNA of the CDR3 is TGTGCCAGCAGCGTAGCGGGAGGAGACGAGCAGTACTTC.

This clone showed up just a few times. The chain recombines TRBV5-1 with TRBJ1-5; 7 nucleotides match TRBD1. V shed 4 bases, J shed 4 bases, and the junction held 8 bases outside the gene matches. The CDR3 runs 15 residues. Germline V CDR1 and CDR2: SGHRS, YFSETQ. The CDR3 loop reads CASSLGDRLNQPQHF. The CDR3 nucleotides read TGCGCCAGCAGCCTAGGGGACAGACTAAATCAGCCCCAGCATTTT. Supplemented by reference TRBV5-1 and TRBJ1-5, the full variable domain reads KAGVTQTPRYLIKTRGQQVTLSCSPISGHRSVSWYQQTPGQGLQFLFEYFSETQRNKGNFPGRFSGRQFSNSRSEMNVSTLELGDSALYLCASSLGDRLNQPQHFGDGTRLSIL.

The gene calls are TRBV4-2 and TRBJ1-1; 8 positions agree with TRBD1. Germline V lookup: CDR1 LGHNA, CDR2 YNFKEQ. V shed 6 bases and J 3 bases; nucleotides not matched to a gene: 6. The CDR3 length is 14 residues. CDR3 bases: TGTGCCAGCAGGTCACAGGGGGAGTACACTGAAGCTTTCTTT. Protein: CASRSQGEYTEAFF.

CDR3 coding DNA: TGTGCCAGCAGCTTTCTGGGAAACATGAACACTGAAGCTTTCTTT. It translates to CASSFLGNMNTEAFF. The rearrangement uses TRBV7-3 and TRBJ1-1; D is ambiguous. This CDR3 has 15 residues. V lost 3 bases and J 0 bases, leaving 11 bases between the germline ends. Germline V gives CDR1 SGHTA, CDR2 FQGTGA.

Here the CDR3 reads CASSLGQGAGTEAFF. In DNA, the CDR3 is TGTGCCAGCAGCTTGGGGCAGGGGGCAGGCACTGAAGCTTTCTTT. The V and J genes are TRBV5-4 and TRBJ1-1, with 8 bases aligning to TRBD1. With 0 bases clipped from V and 4 bases from J, the junction kept 5 bases outside the gene matches. Germline V gene sequence: CDR1 SGHNT, CDR2 YYREEE (reference sequence). This CDR3 is 15 amino acids long.

This clone was seen a single time. V gene TRBV28 combines with J gene TRBJ2-7, with 9 bases identical to TRBD1. Germline-derived CDR1 and CDR2 are MDHEN and SYDVKM. The CDR3 covers 15 residues. V trimming: 5 bases; J trimming: 0 bases; junction bases outside the gene matches: 5. DNA for the CDR3: TGTGCCAGCAGTGCCCCGGGACAGGGCTCCTACGAGCAGTACTTC. Translated: CASSAPGQGSYEQYF.